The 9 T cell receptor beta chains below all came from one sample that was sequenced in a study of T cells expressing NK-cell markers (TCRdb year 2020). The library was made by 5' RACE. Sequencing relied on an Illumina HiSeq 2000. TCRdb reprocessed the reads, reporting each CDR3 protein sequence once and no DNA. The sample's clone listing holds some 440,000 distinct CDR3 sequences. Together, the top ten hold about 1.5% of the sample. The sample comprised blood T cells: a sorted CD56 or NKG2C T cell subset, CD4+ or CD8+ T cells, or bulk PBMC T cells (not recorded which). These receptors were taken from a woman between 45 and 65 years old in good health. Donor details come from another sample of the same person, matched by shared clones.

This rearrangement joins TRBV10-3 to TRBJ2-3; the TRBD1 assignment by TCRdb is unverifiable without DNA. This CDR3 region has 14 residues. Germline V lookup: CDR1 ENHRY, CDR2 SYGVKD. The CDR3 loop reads CATRPEISPDTQYF.

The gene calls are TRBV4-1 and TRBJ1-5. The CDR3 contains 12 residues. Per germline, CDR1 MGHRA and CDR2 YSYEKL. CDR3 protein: CASTERVQPQHF.

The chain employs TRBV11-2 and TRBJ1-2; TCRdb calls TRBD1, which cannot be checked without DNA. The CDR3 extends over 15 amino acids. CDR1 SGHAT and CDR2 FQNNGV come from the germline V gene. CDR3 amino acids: CASSLNLGTPYGYTF.

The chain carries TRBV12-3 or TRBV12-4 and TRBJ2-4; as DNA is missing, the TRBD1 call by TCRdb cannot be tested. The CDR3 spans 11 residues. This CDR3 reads CASSSGQFPYF.

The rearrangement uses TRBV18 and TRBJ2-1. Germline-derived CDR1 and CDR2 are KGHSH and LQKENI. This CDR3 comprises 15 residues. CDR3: CASSPRLLGGDEQFF.

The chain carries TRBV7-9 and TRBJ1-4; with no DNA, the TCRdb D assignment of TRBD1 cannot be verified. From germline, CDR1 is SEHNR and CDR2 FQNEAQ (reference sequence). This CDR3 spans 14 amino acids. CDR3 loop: CASSYRGRNEKLFF.

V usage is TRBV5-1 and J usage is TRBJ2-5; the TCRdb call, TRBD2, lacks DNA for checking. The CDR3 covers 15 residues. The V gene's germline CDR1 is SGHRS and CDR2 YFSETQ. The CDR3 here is CASELTSGRPETQYF.

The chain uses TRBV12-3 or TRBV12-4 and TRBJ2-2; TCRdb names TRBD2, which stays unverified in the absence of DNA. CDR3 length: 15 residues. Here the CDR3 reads CASSPRGGRTGELFF.

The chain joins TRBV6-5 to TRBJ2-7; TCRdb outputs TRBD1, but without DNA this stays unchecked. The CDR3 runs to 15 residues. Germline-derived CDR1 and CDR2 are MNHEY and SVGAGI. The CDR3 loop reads CASSYLAGNSYEQYF.